The 32 T cell receptor beta chains presented below share a single source sample, sequenced in a study of blood T cells in healthy people across ages. The authors ran a second PCR of roughly 6 to 12 cycles using a sample-barcoded 5' primer and a J-beta primer mix. A single record per CDR3 protein comes from TCRdb applying MiXCR to the 5' RACE reads. The sample includes around 670,000 distinct CDR3 sequences, roughly 30% of them seen just once. Material for sequencing was blood. These TCRs come from a woman over 75 in good health.

Comments on this clonotype: A much larger clone is a single base away; this may be a read error. This rearrangement joins TRBV7-2 to TRBJ2-7; possibly TRBD2 for D (7 bases). V lost 4 bases and J 7 bases, leaving 20 bases between the germline ends. CDR1 is SGHTA and CDR2 is FQGNSA in the germline V gene. The CDR3 consists of 15 residues. The CDR3: CASSSLGGASSEQYF. The CDR3 DNA is TGTGCCAGCAGCTCCTTGGGGGGGGCGTCCTCTGAGCAGTACTTC.

The genes are TRBV7-6 and TRBJ1-4; D unresolved. This CDR3 comprises 12 residues. V dropped 4 bases and J dropped 12 bases, with 12 bases sitting between them. Germline CDR1 and CDR2: SGHVS and FNYEAQ. The chain's CDR3 is CASSSTAQELFF. The CDR3 region has the DNA TGTGCCAGCAGCTCGACGGCACAAGAACTGTTTTTT.

In this sample, this clonotype turned up many times. The chain links TRBV10-3 to TRBJ2-7, with 9 bases matching TRBD1. This CDR3 contains 15 residues. The germline V gene has CDR1 ENHRY and CDR2 SYGVKD. Trimming took 4 bases from V and 1 from J; bases not matched to a gene: 5. The CDR3 here is CAISGGQGRSYEQYF. As DNA, the CDR3 is TGTGCCATCAGTGGGGGACAGGGTAGGTCCTACGAGCAGTACTTC.

This clonotype was counted ten times or more. The chain is built from TRBV5-1 and TRBJ1-4; D may be TRBD1 (6 bases). The germline V gene has CDR1 SGHRS and CDR2 YFSETQ. This CDR3 is built from 15 residues. V was trimmed by 0 bases and J by 9 bases, leaving 15 bases between them. CDR3 nucleotides: TGCGCCAGCAGCTTGGCTGGACAGAGACTTCAAAAACTGTTTTTT. Amino acid sequence: CASSLAGQRLQKLFF. Filled out from reference TRBV5-1 and TRBJ1-4, the complete variable domain reads KAGVTQTPRYLIKTRGQQVTLSCSPISGHRSVSWYQQTPGQGLQFLFEYFSETQRNKGNFPGRFSGRQFSNSRSEMNVSTLELGDSALYLCASSLAGQRLQKLFFGSGTQLSVL.

There are many counts of this clonotype. V is TRBV6-1 and J is TRBJ2-3; 11 bases match TRBD2. The CDR3 is made up of 15 amino acids. Trimming cost V 2 bases and J 6 bases; bases outside gene matches: 4. Germline CDR1 and CDR2: MNHNS and SASEGT. The CDR3 is CASSELTSGADTQYF. DNA for the CDR3: TGTGCCAGCAGTGAATTGACTAGCGGGGCTGATACGCAGTATTTT.

This clonotype was picked up many times. The rearrangement joins TRBV6-1 to TRBJ2-1; 12 bases align to TRBD2. The CDR3 consists of 16 residues. Per the germline V gene, CDR1 is MNHNS and CDR2 is SASEGT. V lost 1 base and J lost 4; bases outside the gene matches: 2. The chain's CDR3 is CASSEETSGRYNEQFF. The CDR3 nucleotides read TGTGCCAGCAGTGAAGAAACTAGCGGGAGGTACAATGAGCAGTTCTTC.

This clonotype was recorded a few times. The J gene is TRBJ1-5, the V gene TRBV6-2 or TRBV6-3; D gene unclear. This CDR3 has 15 amino acids. Germline V CDR1 and CDR2: MNHEY, SVGEGT. Trimming took off 5 bases at V and 6 bases at J, with 17 bases between the two ends. The CDR3 reads CASSRWTPGSQPQHF. CDR3 DNA sequence: TGTGCCAGCAGTCGTTGGACGCCGGGCAGTCAGCCCCAGCATTTT.

As concerns this clonotype: A much larger clone lies one base from this, so it may be a read error. The V call is TRBV29-1, the J call TRBJ2-7; D might be TRBD1 or TRBD2, each matching 5 bases. CDR3 length: 13 amino acids. The germline V gene has CDR1 SQVTM and CDR2 ANQGSEA. V was clipped by 6 bases and J by 3 bases, with 15 bases between them. CDR3 bases: TGCAGCGTGGGGGACGGAAGAAGCTACGAGCAGTACTTC. Translating it yields CSVGDGRSYEQYF.

The chain employs TRBV3-1 and TRBJ1-1, with D possibly matching TRBD1 (5 bases). V was cut by 3 bases and J by 1 base, with 15 bases left in between. The CDR3 runs 16 residues. Germline CDR1 LGHDT, CDR2 YNNKEL (reference sequence). As DNA, the CDR3 is TGTGCCAGCAGCCAGACCTTGGGGCTTAGGAACACTGAAGCTTTCTTT. Protein sequence: CASSQTLGLRNTEAFF.

This clonotype was counted at least ten times. V and J are TRBV7-2 and TRBJ1-2; TRBD1 matches 7 bases. V shed 5 bases, J shed 6 bases, and the junction held 12 bases outside the gene matches. The CDR3 covers 15 residues. Germline V gene sequence: CDR1 SGHTA, CDR2 FQGNSA. CDR3 sequence reads: CASSQDFRGGDGYTF. In nucleotides, the CDR3 is TGTGCCAGCAGCCAAGACTTCAGGGGGGGAGATGGCTACACCTTC.

This sequence joins TRBV7-2 and TRBJ1-2, with D possibly being TRBD1 (5 bases). The CDR3 has 15 amino acids. CDR1 is SGHTA and CDR2 is FQGNSA in the germline V gene. V gave up 5 bases and J gave up 6 bases, with 19 bases separating them. CDR3 loop: CASSPPGTAGNGYTF. In DNA form, the CDR3 reads TGTGCCAGCAGCCCACCCGGGACCGCGGGCAATGGCTACACCTTC.

A remark on this clonotype: The junction does not match germline at one end; this may be a read error. V gene TRBV6-1 combines with J gene TRBJ2-1; the D gene could be TRBD1 or TRBD2 (5 bases each). Germline V CDR1 and CDR2: MNHNS, SASEGT. CDR3 length: 13 amino acids. The CDR3: CASRDLGYNGQFF. The DNA for the CDR3 is TGTGCCAGCCGGGACCTGGGCTACAATGGGCAGTTCTTC.

Turning to this clonotype: This may stem from a read error, because a much larger clone lies one nucleotide away. J is TRBJ2-7 and V is TRBV28; a weak D match, TRBD2 (7 bases). The J call could be wrong; TRBJ2-5 is a better fit for the DNA end. Looked up from germline, CDR1 is MDHEN and CDR2 is SYDVKM. This CDR3 is built from 13 residues. CDR3 bases: TGTGCCGGCAGTTCCGGGGGGCGGGGGACCCAGTACTTC. It encodes CAGSSGGRGTQYF.

This clonotype showed up just a few times. The chain combines TRBV2 with TRBJ2-1; 7 bases agree with TRBD2. The CDR3 loop spans 14 amino acids. CDR1 and CDR2 (germline): SNHLY, FYNNEI. V dropped 3 bases and J dropped 6; count of bases not matched to a gene: 5. For the CDR3, the DNA is TGTGCCAGCAGTGATTCGGGGGGAGTCAATGAGCAGTTCTTC. Translated: CASSDSGGVNEQFF.

The rearrangement uses TRBV6-6 and TRBJ2-6; 7 bases are a match to TRBD1. Germline lookup yields CDR1 MNHNY and CDR2 SVGAGI (reference sequence). Trimming cost V 2 bases and J 0 bases; bases outside gene matches: 4. The CDR3 totals 17 residues. This chain's CDR3 is CASSYLTGRSGANVLTF. The CDR3 DNA reads TGTGCCAGCAGTTACCTGACAGGGCGCTCTGGGGCCAACGTCCTGACTTTC.

At least ten counts were recorded for this clonotype. This sequence joins TRBV7-9 and TRBJ2-3, with TRBD1 identical over 8 bases. The CDR3 spans 19 residues. The V gene end was trimmed by 1 base and the J gene end by 0 bases; junction bases not matched to a gene: 12. CDR1 and CDR2 (germline): SEHNR, FQNEAQ (reference sequence). Here the CDR3 DNA reads TGTGCCAGCAGCTTAGGACGGACAGGGTTGGCCGTTAGCACAGATACGCAGTATTTT. Protein product: CASSLGRTGLAVSTDTQYF.

The rearrangement links TRBV6-1 to TRBJ1-1, with D tentatively TRBD1 (5 bases). The CDR3 consists of 13 residues. Between the trimmed V and J ends, which lost 1 base and 7 bases, there was a span of 10 bases. From germline, CDR1 is MNHNS and CDR2 SASEGT. CDR3 loop: CASSEGGRIEAFF. The CDR3 DNA reads TGTGCCAGCAGTGAAGGGGGCCGCATTGAAGCTTTCTTT.

This clonotype was seen repeatedly, ten times or more. The gene calls are TRBV27 and TRBJ1-5, with a tentative D call TRBD1 (5 bases). From germline, CDR1 is MNHEY and CDR2 SMNVEV (reference sequence). The CDR3 runs 12 residues. V shed 5 bases and J shed 7 bases, with 9 bases lying between them. CDR3: CASSPSGQPQHF. The DNA for the CDR3 is TGTGCCAGCAGTCCCTCAGGGCAGCCCCAGCATTTT.

V gene TRBV7-9 combines with J gene TRBJ2-7; 7 positions match TRBD1. V shed 2 bases and J 7 bases; nucleotides not matched to a gene: 11. Germline loops: CDR1 SEHNR, CDR2 FQNEAQ (reference sequence). The CDR3 covers 15 residues. The CDR3 coding sequence is TGTGCCAGCAGCTTATTACAGGGGATCTCCGGGGAGCAGTACTTC. It encodes CASSLLQGISGEQYF.

J is TRBJ2-7 and V is TRBV30, with 9 nucleotides matching TRBD1. The CDR3 is 16 residues long. Looked up from germline, CDR1 is GTSNPN and CDR2 is SVGIG (reference sequence). J was trimmed by 3 bases and V by 2 bases; bases with no gene match: 11. CDR3 loop: CAWSRRGGTGIYEQYF. The CDR3 nucleotides are TGTGCCTGGAGTCGTAGGGGCGGGACAGGGATCTACGAGCAGTACTTC.

The V gene is TRBV6-1, the J gene TRBJ1-1; 7 positions agree with TRBD1. Germline CDR1 MNHNS, CDR2 SASEGT. The trim removed 9 bases at V and 0 bases at J, leaving 10 bases unmatched. The CDR3 has 15 amino acids. This CDR3 reads CARTYRGCVNTEAFF. Written as DNA, the CDR3 is TGTGCCAGAACATACAGGGGATGTGTGAACACTGAAGCTTTCTTT.

This clonotype was counted ten times or more. The chain couples TRBV7-2 to TRBJ2-4, with D unresolved. The germline V and J ends were trimmed by 6 bases and 1 base, with 10 bases remaining between them. This CDR3 comprises 14 residues. Looked up from germline, CDR1 is SGHTA and CDR2 is FQGNSA. CDR3 amino acids: CASSRDGAKNIQYF. For the CDR3, the DNA is TGTGCCAGCAGTCGCGACGGGGCCAAAAACATTCAGTACTTC.

This clonotype has a count of ten or more. The chain carries TRBV2 and TRBJ2-5, with 9 nucleotides matching TRBD1. The CDR3 totals 14 residues. The V segment lost 7 bases and the J segment 13 bases; nucleotides outside the gene matches: 16. CDR1 and CDR2 (germline): SNHLY, FYNNEI. CDR3 DNA: TGTGCCAGCAAGAGTGCCGAAGGACAGGGGCAGTTGTACTTC. This encodes CASKSAEGQGQLYF.

This clonotype was counted many times. This chain links TRBV6-4 with TRBJ2-3; D is undetermined. Germline CDR1 is MRHNA and CDR2 is SNTAGT. CDR3 length: 13 residues. Between the trimmed V and J ends, which lost 6 bases and 6 bases, there was a span of 13 bases. CDR3 sequence: CASSELRGDTQYF. CDR3 bases: TGTGCCAGCAGCGAACTGCGCGGCGATACGCAGTATTTT.

Details on this clonotype: One end of the junction varies from germline; a read error may be responsible. The gene calls are TRBV14 and TRBJ2-3; no definite D call. The CDR3 is made up of 16 amino acids. CDR1 and CDR2 (germline): SGHDN, FVKESK. CDR3 region: CASNQDGTPSTDTQYF. CDR3 nucleotide sequence: TGTGCCAGCAACCAAGATGGCACTCCCAGCACAGATACGCAGTATTTT.

The table lists this clonotype with a few counts. One base away lies a much larger clone, so this may be a sequencing read error. V is TRBV20-1 and J is TRBJ1-6, with TRBD1 matching 8 bases. The CDR3 spans 15 residues. Per the germline V gene, CDR1 is DFQATT and CDR2 is SNEGSKA (reference sequence). Here the CDR3 reads CSARRPGQVGSPRHF. The CDR3 DNA reads TGCAGTGCTAGACGACCGGGACAGGTCGGTTCACCCCGCCACTTT.

This clonotype was detected a few times. This chain uses TRBV28 with TRBJ1-1, with a weak D call TRBD1 (6 bases). Trimming removed 5 bases at V and 7 bases at J, with 26 bases between. CDR1 is MDHEN and CDR2 is SYDVKM in the germline V gene. The CDR3 covers 17 residues. Here the CDR3 reads CASSPYPMPQGGSEAFF. In DNA, the CDR3 is TGTGCCAGCAGTCCTTACCCGATGCCACAGGGAGGAAGTGAAGCTTTCTTT.

Many counts were recorded for this clonotype. The chain uses TRBV10-3 and TRBJ2-7; D gene uncertain. This CDR3 spans 15 amino acids. Germline CDR1 and CDR2: ENHRY and SYGVKD. Between the trimmed V and J ends, which lost 0 bases and 7 bases, there was a span of 16 bases. In nucleotides, the CDR3 is TGTGCCATCAGTGAGTCGCAGGAAATGTCCCTGGAGCAGTACTTC. It yields the protein CAISESQEMSLEQYF.

This clonotype was seen many times. The J gene is TRBJ2-7, the V gene TRBV9, with 7 positions matching TRBD1. Germline lookup yields CDR1 SGDLS and CDR2 YYNGEE. V was clipped by 4 bases and J by 7 bases; unmatched bases: 8. This CDR3 is 13 amino acids long. CDR3 loop: CASSPDRVGEQYF. CDR3 nucleotide sequence: TGTGCCAGCAGCCCCGACAGGGTTGGGGAGCAGTACTTC.

This clonotype came up a few times. It may be a read error: a sequence one base away is much more abundant. V usage is TRBV4-3 and J usage is TRBJ2-4; D gene uncertain. The end of the DNA fits TRBJ2-5 better, so the J call may be wrong. CDR3 length equals 15 residues. Germline-derived CDR1 and CDR2 are LGHNA and YSLEER. For the CDR3, the DNA is TGCGCCAGCAGCCAAGATCGCAAGGGTCGAGAGACCCAGTACTTC. Translating it yields CASSQDRKGRETQYF.

At least ten counts were recorded for this clonotype. The CDR3, as DNA: TGCAGTGCTAGCCTAGGACAGGGGAATCCCGGGCAGTACTTC. Its protein is CSASLGQGNPGQYF. The chain carries TRBV20-1 and TRBJ2-7; 9 nucleotides agree with TRBD1. J was trimmed by 9 bases and V by 3 bases; bases with no gene match: 12. Germline V CDR1 and CDR2: DFQATT, SNEGSKA (reference sequence). The CDR3 is made up of 14 amino acids.

This clonotype appeared many times. The chain has TRBV4-3 and TRBJ1-5; possibly TRBD1 for D (5 bases). This CDR3 spans 15 amino acids. The ends were cut back, 1 base at V and 4 bases at J, with 11 bases in the middle. Germline CDR1 reads LGHNA; CDR2 reads YSLEER. CDR3 sequence (DNA): TGCGCCAGCAGCCAAGGGCAGGGACCAAATCAGCCCCAGCATTTT. Protein: CASSQGQGPNQPQHF.